The 22 T cell receptor beta chains listed next were all sequenced from one sample in a study of CD8 T cells in Susac syndrome. Reverse transcription of roughly 0.45 to 1 ug RNA was performed with random hexamers. TCRdb reprocessed the immunoSEQ multiplex PCR reads with MiXCR, giving one entry per CDR3 protein. Of over 95,000 distinct CDR3 sequences listed, about nine tenths are singletons. Sample: CD4+ T cells from PBMCs. All receptors derive from a human donor in good health.

This clonotype was counted a few times. This chain links TRBV30 with TRBJ2-7; D perhaps matches TRBD2 (5 bases). There are 14 residues in the CDR3. Germline V gene lookup returns CDR1 GTSNPN and CDR2 SVGIG (reference sequence). Trimming removed 3 bases from V and 2 bases from J, with 14 bases in between. Here the CDR3 reads CAWRHGGSAYEQYF. DNA of the CDR3: TGTGCCTGGAGGCACGGAGGCTCTGCCTACGAGCAGTACTTC.

Here the CDR3 reads CASSLAGDRDNINNEQFF. CDR3 coding DNA: TGTGCCAGCAGCTTAGCGGGTGACAGGGACAATATTAACAATGAGCAGTTCTTC. V and J are TRBV7-9 and TRBJ2-1; 7 bases match TRBD1. Germline V CDR1 and CDR2: SEHNR, FQNEAQ (reference sequence). V trimming: 0 bases; J trimming: 5 bases; junction bases outside the gene matches: 13. The CDR3 consists of 18 residues.

This clonotype is a singleton in its sample. The rearrangement links TRBV7-8 to TRBJ2-5; TRBD1 aligns across 9 bases. J lost 5 bases, V lost 0 bases, and 7 bases had no gene match. Germline V gives CDR1 SGHVS, CDR2 FQNEAQ. The CDR3 spans 16 residues. The CDR3 here is CASSLARQGVRETQYF. The CDR3 DNA sequence: TGTGCCAGCAGCTTAGCGAGACAGGGGGTGAGGGAGACCCAGTACTTC.

V and J are TRBV20-1 and TRBJ2-1; 10 positions agree with TRBD2. Germline CDR1 DFQATT, CDR2 SNEGSKA (reference sequence). The CDR3 spans 15 residues. V was pared by 5 bases and J by 6 bases, with 10 bases of the junction left unmatched. The CDR3 bases are TGCAGTGCTCCCCGAGCGGGAGGGCCGTTCAATGAGCAGTTCTTC. Amino acids: CSAPRAGGPFNEQFF.

This clonotype has a handful of counts. The chain combines TRBV6-2 or TRBV6-3 with TRBJ2-4; a possible D gene is TRBD2 (7 bases). V lost 5 bases and J 13 bases, leaving 15 bases between the germline ends. The CDR3 consists of 12 residues. In germline, CDR1 is MNHEY, CDR2 SVGEGT. In nucleotides, the CDR3 is TGTGCCAGCAGTATAGACAGGCGGGAGCAGTACTTC. It codes for CASSIDRREQYF.

The chain has TRBV6-1 and TRBJ1-5; the D is unclear. The CDR3 is made up of 16 amino acids. The V gene's germline CDR1 is MNHNS and CDR2 SASEGT. The V and J ends lost 5 bases and 2 bases respectively, with 16 bases between them. DNA for the CDR3: TGTGCCAGCAGTAAACAGCCTCAACAACGCAATCAGCCCCAGCATTTT. Its protein product is CASSKQPQQRNQPQHF.

The V gene is TRBV7-9, the J gene TRBJ1-1, with D perhaps TRBD1 (6 bases). Between the trimmed V and J ends, which lost 2 bases and 2 bases, there was a span of 9 bases. Germline V lookup: CDR1 SEHNR, CDR2 FQNEAQ (reference sequence). The CDR3 is 14 residues long. The CDR3 coding sequence is TGTGCCAGCAGCTTACAGGGGCCTAACACTGAAGCTTTCTTT. Protein: CASSLQGPNTEAFF.

The rearrangement joins TRBV28 to TRBJ2-7; D unclear. This CDR3 is built from 11 residues. Germline V gene sequence: CDR1 MDHEN, CDR2 SYDVKM. Trimming pared 3 bases from V and 5 bases from J, leaving 5 bases between. CDR3 residues: CASSLINEQYF. In DNA form, the CDR3 reads TGTGCCAGCAGTTTGATCAACGAGCAGTACTTC.

The chain combines TRBV3-1 with TRBJ2-7, with TRBD1 identical over 8 bases. J gave up 3 bases and V 3 bases, and 4 bases lay outside the gene matches. Germline V lookup: CDR1 LGHDT, CDR2 YNNKEL (reference sequence). CDR3 length equals 14 residues. The CDR3 spells CASSHRDRSYEQYF. DNA of the CDR3: TGTGCCAGCAGCCATCGGGACAGGAGCTACGAGCAGTACTTC.

The chain combines TRBV7-2 with TRBJ1-2, with D possibly being TRBD1 (6 bases). Germline V gene data show CDR1 as SGHTA and CDR2 as FQGNSA. V dropped 5 bases and J dropped 5 bases, with 18 bases sitting between them. The CDR3 is 15 amino acids. Here the CDR3 DNA reads TGTGCCAGCAGCCTCAGCCCAACAGGGCTATATGGCTACACCTTC. Its protein is CASSLSPTGLYGYTF.

The rearrangement uses TRBV5-1 and TRBJ2-1; 7 bases line up with TRBD2. The CDR3 runs to 16 residues. V shed 1 base and J 8 bases; nucleotides not matched to a gene: 12. The germline V gene has CDR1 SGHRS and CDR2 YFSETQ. The CDR3 nucleotides read TGCGCCAGCAGCTTGTCGTCGGGAGGAGTCGGCTATGAGCAGTTCTTC. This sequence encodes CASSLSSGGVGYEQFF.

J is TRBJ1-5 and V is TRBV30; possibly TRBD1 for D (5 bases). Looked up from germline, CDR1 is GTSNPN and CDR2 is SVGIG (reference sequence). The V end lost 2 bases, the J end lost 7 bases, and 12 bases lay between the germline ends. The CDR3 loop spans 13 amino acids. Here the CDR3 reads CAWSSGGIQPQHF. The CDR3 region has the DNA TGTGCCTGGAGTAGTGGGGGAATACAGCCCCAGCATTTT.

This chain connects TRBV7-6 to TRBJ1-1; D remains unclear. The V gene's germline CDR1 is SGHVS and CDR2 FNYEAQ. The V gene lost 10 bases and the J gene lost 5 bases, with 17 bases spanning the gap. The CDR3 extends over 13 amino acids. The CDR3: CATRPGRGTEAFF. In DNA, the CDR3 is TGTGCCACAAGGCCCGGTCGCGGTACTGAAGCTTTCTTT. The full variable domain, its missing parts supplied by reference TRBV7-6 and TRBJ1-1, is GAGVSQSPRYKVTKRGQDVALRCDPISGHVSLYWYRQALGQGPEFLTYFNYEAQQDKSGLPNDRFSAERPEGSISTLTIQRTEQRDSAMYRCATRPGRGTEAFFGQGTRLTVV.

CDR3 nucleotides: TGCGCCAGCAGCCGACCGGGACATCCCTTGGGGGAGCAGTACTTC. Translation: CASSRPGHPLGEQYF. The chain recombines TRBV23-1 with TRBJ2-7, with a weak D call TRBD1 (6 bases). TRBV23-1 is recorded as an ORF, its role being uncertain. The CDR3 contains 15 residues. V dropped 6 bases and J dropped 7 bases, with 22 bases sitting between them.

The chain is built from TRBV27 and TRBJ2-1, with TRBD2 identical over 7 bases. The CDR3 extends over 14 amino acids. In germline, CDR1 is MNHEY, CDR2 SMNVEV (reference sequence). V was pared by 2 bases and J by 2 bases, with 0 bases of the junction left unmatched. CDR3 nucleotide sequence: TGTGCCAGCAGTTTACTAGCGGCCTACAATGAGCAGTTCTTC. It translates to CASSLLAAYNEQFF.

The rearrangement uses TRBV6-2 or TRBV6-3 and TRBJ1-2; 9 nucleotides agree with TRBD1. V lost 6 bases to trimming and J lost 8 bases; unmatched junction nucleotides: 22. The CDR3 covers 18 residues. Per germline, CDR1 MNHEY and CDR2 SVGEGT. The CDR3 is CASRRYEARDRDDHGYTF. As DNA, the CDR3 is TGTGCCAGCAGAAGATATGAGGCCCGGGACAGGGATGATCACGGCTACACCTTC.

The chain has TRBV11-2 and TRBJ2-2; 8 bases fit TRBD1. The CDR3 is made up of 14 amino acids. Germline assignment: CDR1 SGHAT and CDR2 FQNNGV. V trimming: 5 bases; J trimming: 5 bases; junction bases outside the gene matches: 4. The CDR3 nucleotides read TGTGCCAGCAGCATCGACAGGGGTACCGGGGAGCTGTTTTTT. Its protein is CASSIDRGTGELFF.

This chain uses TRBV7-9 with TRBJ1-1, with TRBD1 matching 8 bases. J gave up 1 base and V 3 bases, and 7 bases lay outside the gene matches. The germline V gene has CDR1 SEHNR and CDR2 FQNEAQ (reference sequence). The CDR3 spans 16 residues. Here the CDR3 DNA reads TGTGCCAGCAGCTTCGCATCCGGGACAGGGAACACTGAAGCTTTCTTT. This translates into CASSFASGTGNTEAFF.

The chain uses TRBV7-2 and TRBJ2-3; D remains unclear. The germline V and J ends were trimmed by 1 base and 4 bases, with 6 bases remaining between them. The CDR3 length is 13 residues. Germline CDR1 reads SGHTA; CDR2 reads FQGNSA. In nucleotides, the CDR3 is TGTGCCAGCAGCTTAGTTGGTCCAGATACGCAGTATTTT. Its translation: CASSLVGPDTQYF.

The gene calls are TRBV5-1 and TRBJ2-2; the D is unclear. V lost 3 bases to trimming and J lost 8 bases, with 17 bases between them. The CDR3 has 15 amino acids. Germline CDR1 and CDR2: SGHRS and YFSETQ. The CDR3 loop is CASSYYLDPRGELFF. The DNA of the CDR3 is TGCGCCAGCAGCTATTATCTGGATCCTCGTGGGGAGCTGTTTTTT.

V and J are TRBV7-9 and TRBJ2-5, with D unresolved. The CDR3 is made up of 15 amino acids. Per germline, CDR1 SEHNR and CDR2 FQNEAQ (reference sequence). V dropped 6 bases and J dropped 0 bases, with 14 bases sitting between them. The CDR3 DNA reads TGTGCCAGCAGTCCACAGTCGGGTCACCAAGAGACCCAGTACTTC. Its translation is CASSPQSGHQETQYF.

The V and J genes are TRBV19 and TRBJ2-1, with 11 bases lining up with TRBD1. The CDR3 loop spans 14 amino acids. The V gene's germline CDR1 is LNHDA and CDR2 SQIVND (reference sequence). J gave up 6 bases and V 3 bases, and 1 base lay outside the gene matches. The CDR3 sequence: CASSIGQGANEQFF. The CDR3 DNA is TGTGCCAGTAGTATCGGACAGGGGGCCAATGAGCAGTTCTTC.